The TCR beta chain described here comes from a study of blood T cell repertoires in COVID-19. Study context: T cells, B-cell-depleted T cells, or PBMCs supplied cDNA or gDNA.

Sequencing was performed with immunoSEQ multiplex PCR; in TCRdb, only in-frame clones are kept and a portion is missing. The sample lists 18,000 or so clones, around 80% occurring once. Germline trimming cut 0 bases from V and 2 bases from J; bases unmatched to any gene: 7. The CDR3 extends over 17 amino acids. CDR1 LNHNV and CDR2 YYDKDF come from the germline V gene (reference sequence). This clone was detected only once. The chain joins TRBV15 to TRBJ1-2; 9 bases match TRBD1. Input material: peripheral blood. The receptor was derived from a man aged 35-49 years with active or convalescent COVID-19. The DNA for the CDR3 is TGTGCCACCAGCAGAGATTGGGGGACAGGGATCAACTATGGCTACACCTTC. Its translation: CATSRDWGTGINYGYTF.